Below are 18 T cell receptor beta chains sequenced from a single sample in a study of HIV-infected patients and healthy controls. Whole blood was used without fractionation, so all unsorted peripheral T cells were included. Alpha and beta constant-region primers primed reverse transcription of around 500 ng RNA. Using multiplexing indices, alpha and beta chain libraries were generated apart by chain-specific third strand synthesis. TCRdb reprocessed the 5' RACE reads with MiXCR, giving one entry per CDR3 protein. The sample has roughly 7,300 distinct CDR3 sequences, about 7.5% seen once. This sample comprised blood, obtained before antiretroviral therapy. These receptor sequences come from an adult with HIV infection.

In this sample, this clonotype turned up many times. The chain recombines TRBV18 with TRBJ1-1, with D uncertain. CDR3 length: 13 amino acids. V dropped 5 bases and J dropped 5 bases, with 12 bases sitting between them. Germline-derived CDR1 and CDR2 are KGHSH and LQKENI. CDR3 in DNA: TGTGCCAGCTCAAACGAGCGCGAGACTGAAGCTTTCTTT. Translating it yields CASSNERETEAFF. The full variable domain, its missing parts supplied by reference TRBV18 and TRBJ1-1, is NAGVMQNPRHLVRRRGQEARLRCSPMKGHSHVYWYRQLPEEGLKFMVYLQKENIIDESGMPKERFSAEFPKEGPSILRIQQVVRGDSAAYFCASSNERETEAFFGQGTRLTVV.

This clonotype is medium-sized within its sample. The V gene is TRBV27, the J gene TRBJ1-1, with D perhaps matching TRBD1 (5 bases). Germline lookup yields CDR1 MNHEY and CDR2 SMNVEV (reference sequence). CDR3 size: 14 residues. Trimming cost V 4 bases and J 4 bases, with 13 bases left between them. CDR3 sequence: CASSSGTRSTEAFF. CDR3 bases: TGTGCCAGCAGTTCGGGGACCAGAAGCACTGAAGCTTTCTTT.

Ten or more counts support this clonotype. J is TRBJ1-5 and V is TRBV6-5, with a possible D match to TRBD1 (6 bases). Germline V lookup: CDR1 MNHEY, CDR2 SVGAGI. Trimming cost V 5 bases and J 6 bases, with 17 bases left between them. This CDR3 contains 15 residues. CDR3: CASSSRTALPQPQHF. The CDR3 DNA sequence: TGTGCCAGCAGTAGCCGGACAGCACTACCTCAGCCCCAGCATTTT.

The chain couples TRBV5-1 to TRBJ1-1, with TRBD1 matching 7 bases. The CDR3 is 16 residues long. Germline V gene lookup returns CDR1 SGHRS and CDR2 YFSETQ. J gave up 1 base and V 0 bases, and 6 bases lay outside the gene matches. Here the CDR3 reads CASSLGQGVWNTEAFF. The CDR3 DNA reads TGCGCCAGCAGCTTGGGGCAGGGGGTTTGGAACACTGAAGCTTTCTTT.

The CDR3, as DNA: TGTGCCACCACTGGACAGGGCCGCCCCTACGAGCAGTACTTC. This sequence encodes CATTGQGRPYEQYF. The V gene is TRBV19, the J gene TRBJ2-7; 8 bases match TRBD1. Germline V gene data show CDR1 as LNHDA and CDR2 as SQIVND (reference sequence). This CDR3 has 14 amino acids. V lost 10 bases and J lost 2; bases outside the gene matches: 10. Full variable domain (missing parts from reference TRBV19 and TRBJ2-7): DGGITQSPKYLFRKEGQNVTLSCEQNLNHDAMYWYRQDPGQGLRLIYYSQIVNDFQKGDIAEGYSVSREKKESFPLTVTSAQKNPTAFYLCATTGQGRPYEQYFGPGTRLTVT.

Only a few counts were recorded for this clonotype. The chain is built from TRBV3-1 and TRBJ2-3; D is unresolved. V shed 2 bases and J shed 5 bases, with 11 bases lying between them. Germline-derived CDR1 and CDR2 are LGHDT and YNNKEL (reference sequence). This CDR3 is built from 14 residues. The CDR3 DNA follows: TGTGCCAGCAGCCAAAACTCACGAGTAGATACGCAGTATTTT. Its translation is CASSQNSRVDTQYF.

This clonotype is labeled medium-sized. J is TRBJ1-2 and V is TRBV29-1; D gene uncertain. This CDR3 is 13 amino acids long. The germline V gene encodes CDR1 SQVTM and CDR2 ANQGSEA. The ends were cut back, 4 bases at V and 1 base at J, with 10 bases in the middle. In DNA, the CDR3 is TGCAGCGTTGTCAGAGATTATAACTATGGCTACACCTTC. This sequence encodes CSVVRDYNYGYTF. Looking up the rest from reference TRBV29-1 and TRBJ1-2 gives the full variable domain: SAVISQKPSRDICQRGTSLTIQCQVDSQVTMMFWYRQQPGQSLTLIATANQGSEATYESGFVIDKFPISRPNLTFSTLTVSNMSPEDSSIYLCSVVRDYNYGYTFGSGTRLTVV.

The gene calls are TRBV5-1 and TRBJ2-3; 13 bases are a match to TRBD2. The trim removed 4 bases at V and 2 bases at J, leaving 4 bases unmatched. The germline V gene encodes CDR1 SGHRS and CDR2 YFSETQ. The length of the CDR3 is 16 residues. CDR3 nucleotides: TGCGCCAGCAGCCAGGGACTAGCGGGGCTCACAGATACGCAGTATTTT. It encodes CASSQGLAGLTDTQYF.

V is TRBV28 and J is TRBJ2-5, with D uncertain. This CDR3 is built from 17 residues. Trimming cost V 4 bases and J 4 bases, with 22 bases left between them. In germline, CDR1 is MDHEN, CDR2 SYDVKM. CDR3 in amino acids: CASSSLFAWTVGETQYF. DNA for the CDR3: TGTGCCAGCAGTTCCTTGTTTGCCTGGACGGTAGGAGAGACCCAGTACTTC.

This clonotype qualifies as medium-sized. The rearrangement uses TRBV20-1 and TRBJ2-5; TRBD2 might be the D (6 bases). V was cut by 3 bases and J by 1 base, with 15 bases left in between. CDR1 DFQATT and CDR2 SNEGSKA come from the germline V gene (reference sequence). The CDR3 consists of 15 residues. The CDR3 sequence is CSASGPGVAQETQYF. CDR3 DNA sequence: TGCAGTGCTAGTGGACCGGGGGTCGCCCAAGAGACCCAGTACTTC.

The chain carries TRBV6-6 and TRBJ2-7; TRBD1 is a possible D gene (6 bases). This CDR3 has 13 amino acids. Germline V lookup: CDR1 MNHNY, CDR2 SVGAGI (reference sequence). V lost 6 bases and J lost 2, with 11 bases in between. The CDR3 region is CASRRDNPYEQYF. The CDR3 DNA reads TGTGCCAGCAGGAGGGACAACCCCTACGAGCAGTACTTC.

This clonotype was recorded at least ten times. V is TRBV30 and J is TRBJ1-1; possibly TRBD1 for D (5 bases). Per germline, CDR1 GTSNPN and CDR2 SVGIG (reference sequence). Trimming took off 0 bases at V and 3 bases at J, with 8 bases between the two ends. The CDR3 runs to 13 residues. CDR3 DNA sequence: TGTGCCTGGAGTGTTTCGGGGGACACTGAAGCTTTCTTT. It encodes CAWSVSGDTEAFF.

This clonotype is deemed medium-sized. The chain uses TRBV20-1 and TRBJ1-1; D not certain. The CDR3 has 12 residues. The germline V gene encodes CDR1 DFQATT and CDR2 SNEGSKA (reference sequence). V lost 8 bases to trimming and J lost 10 bases, with 20 bases between them. CDR3 coding DNA: TGCAGTCTCAAAAAACACGGCTTTATAGCTTTCTTT. Protein sequence: CSLKKHGFIAFF.

The table lists this clonotype with many counts. The V and J genes are TRBV5-1 and TRBJ1-2, with TRBD1 matching over 10 bases. This CDR3 contains 15 residues. Germline loops: CDR1 SGHRS, CDR2 YFSETQ. Unmatched junction bases numbered 5, after V lost 3 bases and J lost 3 bases. CDR3 sequence reads: CASSSDRGPYYGYTF. CDR3 DNA sequence: TGCGCCAGCAGCTCCGACAGGGGGCCTTACTATGGCTACACCTTC. The complete variable domain, with remaining parts taken from reference TRBV5-1 and TRBJ1-2, reads KAGVTQTPRYLIKTRGQQVTLSCSPISGHRSVSWYQQTPGQGLQFLFEYFSETQRNKGNFPGRFSGRQFSNSRSEMNVSTLELGDSALYLCASSSDRGPYYGYTFGSGTRLTVV.

This clonotype is medium-sized in the sample. The chain couples TRBV11-2 to TRBJ1-6; no clear D. The ends were cut back, 2 bases at V and 0 bases at J, with 8 bases in the middle. Germline CDR1 reads SGHAT; CDR2 reads FQNNGV. This CDR3 is 16 amino acids long. Here the CDR3 DNA reads TGTGCCAGCAGCTTACTGGGGAGCTCCTATAATTCACCCCTCCACTTT. It specifies CASSLLGSSYNSPLHF.

By share, this clonotype ranks as medium-sized. J is TRBJ1-1 and V is TRBV29-1; no firm D call. This CDR3 is built from 11 residues. Germline V gene data show CDR1 as SQVTM and CDR2 as ANQGSEA. V was trimmed by 4 bases and J by 1 base, leaving 4 bases between them. In DNA form, the CDR3 reads TGCAGCGTTGTGGAGAACACTGAAGCTTTCTTT. This sequence encodes CSVVENTEAFF.

The rearrangement joins TRBV20-1 to TRBJ2-7; D remains ambiguous. Germline V gene lookup returns CDR1 DFQATT and CDR2 SNEGSKA (reference sequence). The CDR3 has 11 amino acids. Trimming left V 2 bases short and J 6 bases short, with 8 bases between. Written as DNA, the CDR3 is TGCAGTGCTAGAAGTGTAATCGAGCAGTACTTC. Translating gives CSARSVIEQYF.

At least ten counts were recorded for this clonotype. V usage is TRBV14 and J usage is TRBJ2-2, with 9 bases lining up with TRBD2. The CDR3 has 15 amino acids. J was trimmed by 2 bases and V by 4 bases; bases with no gene match: 2. The germline V gene encodes CDR1 SGHDN and CDR2 FVKESK. This CDR3 is CASSRTSANTGELFF. The CDR3 DNA reads TGTGCCAGCAGCCGGACTAGCGCCAACACCGGGGAGCTGTTTTTT.